Below, one T cell receptor beta chain is given with its context. Its specificity is unknown. V was shortened by 6 bases and J by 1 base, with 16 bases between the two germline ends. The germline V gene has CDR1 SQVTM and CDR2 ANQGSEA. This CDR3 spans 14 amino acids. The protocol was immunoSEQ multiplex PCR, while the TCRdb copy is restricted to in-frame clones and leaves out a portion. The profile shows about 180,000 clones, about 90% of them singletons. This sample was included in a study of T cell responses to AZD1222 COVID-19 vaccine. Notes on the study in general: Variant regions that are unmutated are reportedly the target of nearly half of spike-specific TCRs. Dominant at 160-218 and 743-854, vaccine-associated CD4 TCRs also spanned spike.

The origin of this receptor is an adult who received the MenACWY meningococcal vaccine as a control. The sequencing here drew on peripheral blood, taken 28 days after the second dose of the MenACWY control vaccine. V gene TRBV29-1 combines with J gene TRBJ2-7; D is tentatively TRBD1 or TRBD2 (5 bases each). The CDR3 DNA reads TGCAGCGTCGGACACCGGGACGGTTCCTACGAGCAGTACTTC. Protein: CSVGHRDGSYEQYF.